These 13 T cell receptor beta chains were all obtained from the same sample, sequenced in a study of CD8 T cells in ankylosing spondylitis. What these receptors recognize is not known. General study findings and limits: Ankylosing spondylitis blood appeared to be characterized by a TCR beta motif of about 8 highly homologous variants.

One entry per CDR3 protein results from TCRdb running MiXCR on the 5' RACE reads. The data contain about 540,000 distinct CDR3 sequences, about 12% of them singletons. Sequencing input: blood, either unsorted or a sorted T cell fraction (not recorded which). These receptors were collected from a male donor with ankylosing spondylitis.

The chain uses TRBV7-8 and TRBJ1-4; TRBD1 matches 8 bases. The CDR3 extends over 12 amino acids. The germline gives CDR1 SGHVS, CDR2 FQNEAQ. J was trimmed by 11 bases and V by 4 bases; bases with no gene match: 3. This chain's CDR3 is CASSSGQEKLFF. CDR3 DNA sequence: TGTGCCAGCAGCTCGGGACAGGAGAAACTGTTTTTT.

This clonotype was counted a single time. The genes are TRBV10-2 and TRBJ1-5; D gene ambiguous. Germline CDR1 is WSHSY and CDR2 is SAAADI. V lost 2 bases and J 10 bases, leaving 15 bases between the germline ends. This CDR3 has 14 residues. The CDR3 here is CASSERDPFQPQHF. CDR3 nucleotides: TGCGCCAGCAGTGAGAGGGATCCCTTCCAACCCCAGCATTTT.

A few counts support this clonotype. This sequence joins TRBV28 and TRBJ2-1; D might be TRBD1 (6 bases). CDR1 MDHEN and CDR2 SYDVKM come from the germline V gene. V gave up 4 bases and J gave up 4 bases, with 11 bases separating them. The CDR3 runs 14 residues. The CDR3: CASSWGTPYNEQFF. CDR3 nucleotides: TGTGCCAGCAGTTGGGGGACACCTTACAATGAGCAGTTCTTC. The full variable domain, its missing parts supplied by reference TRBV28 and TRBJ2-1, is DVKVTQSSRYLVKRTGEKVFLECVQDMDHENMFWYRQDPGLGLRLIYFSYDVKMKEKGDIPEGYSVSREKKERFSLILESASTNQTSMYLCASSWGTPYNEQFFGPGTRLTVL.

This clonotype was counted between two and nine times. The DNA for the CDR3 is TGTGCCAGCAGTTTGAGAAGCGGGAGTACAGATACGCAGTATTTT. Amino acid sequence: CASSLRSGSTDTQYF. This chain uses TRBV12-3 or TRBV12-4 with TRBJ2-3, with 8 bases aligning to TRBD2. V trimming: 3 bases; J trimming: 3 bases; junction bases outside the gene matches: 5. This CDR3 contains 15 residues.

DNA for the CDR3: TGTGCCAGTAGATCCGGACAGTTATACGAGCAGTACTTC. Its translation: CASRSGQLYEQYF. J is TRBJ2-7 and V is TRBV19; perhaps TRBD1 as D (6 bases). Germline V CDR1 and CDR2: LNHDA, SQIVND (reference sequence). This CDR3 region has 13 residues. V lost 6 bases and J 4 bases, leaving 13 bases between the germline ends.

This CDR3 reads CASKPIPLAGELFF. As DNA, the CDR3 is TGTGCCAGCAAGCCAATCCCCCTAGCCGGGGAGCTGTTTTTT. The chain has TRBV12-3 or TRBV12-4 and TRBJ2-2, with D uncertain. With 7 bases removed from V and 6 bases from J, the gap between germline ends came to 15 bases. This CDR3 has 14 residues.

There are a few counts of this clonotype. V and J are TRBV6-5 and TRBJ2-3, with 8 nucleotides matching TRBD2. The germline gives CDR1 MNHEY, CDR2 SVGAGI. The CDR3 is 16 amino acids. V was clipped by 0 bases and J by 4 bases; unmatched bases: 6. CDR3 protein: CASSYSTGGSADTQYF. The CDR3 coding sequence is TGTGCCAGCAGTTACTCGACGGGGGGGAGCGCAGATACGCAGTATTTT.

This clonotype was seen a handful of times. CDR3 coding DNA: TGTTCGAGCCCGAGATATCAGCCCCAGCATTTT. This sequence encodes CSSPRYQPQHF. The chain combines TRBV21-1 with TRBJ1-5. TRBV21-1 has pseudogene status. The CDR3 spans 11 residues.

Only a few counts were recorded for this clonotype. Here the CDR3 DNA reads TGCGCCAGCAGCCAAAGACAGGGGCGCGCTGAAGCTTTCTTT. Translating it yields CASSQRQGRAEAFF. The chain recombines TRBV5-1 with TRBJ1-1, with 8 positions matching TRBD1. Per germline, CDR1 SGHRS and CDR2 YFSETQ. Unmatched junction bases numbered 8, after V lost 4 bases and J lost 6 bases. CDR3 length equals 14 residues.

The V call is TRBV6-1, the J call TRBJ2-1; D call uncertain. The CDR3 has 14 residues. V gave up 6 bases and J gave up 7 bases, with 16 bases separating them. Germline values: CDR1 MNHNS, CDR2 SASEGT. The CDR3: CASSRSSPENEQFF. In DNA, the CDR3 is TGTGCCAGCAGCAGGTCCAGCCCAGAGAATGAGCAGTTCTTC.

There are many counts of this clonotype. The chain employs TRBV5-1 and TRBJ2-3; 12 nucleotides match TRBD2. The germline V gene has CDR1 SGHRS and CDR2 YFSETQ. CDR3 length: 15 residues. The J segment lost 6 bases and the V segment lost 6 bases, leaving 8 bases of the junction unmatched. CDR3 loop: CASTDLAGGPDTQYF. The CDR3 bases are TGCGCCAGCACCGATCTAGCGGGAGGGCCGGATACGCAGTATTTT.

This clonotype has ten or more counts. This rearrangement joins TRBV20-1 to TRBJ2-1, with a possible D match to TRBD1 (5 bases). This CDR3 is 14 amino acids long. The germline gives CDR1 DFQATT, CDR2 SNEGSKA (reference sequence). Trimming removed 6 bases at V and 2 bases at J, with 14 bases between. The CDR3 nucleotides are TGCAGTGCCCACAGGTTAATGACCTACAATGAGCAGTTCTTC. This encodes CSAHRLMTYNEQFF.

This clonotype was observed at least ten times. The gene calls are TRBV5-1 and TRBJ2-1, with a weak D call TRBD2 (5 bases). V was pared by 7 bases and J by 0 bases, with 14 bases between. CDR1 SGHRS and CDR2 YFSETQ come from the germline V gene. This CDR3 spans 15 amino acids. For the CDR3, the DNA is TGCGCCAGCCATAGAGCGGAAAGCTCCTACAATGAGCAGTTCTTC. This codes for CASHRAESSYNEQFF.